This entry is about one T cell receptor (beta chain). Its specificity is unknown. The sample comes from a study of T cell responses to AZD1222 COVID-19 vaccine. Sequenced by immunoSEQ multiplex PCR; TCRdb stores in-frame clones only, minus some. The table shows about 90,000 clones, with 85% occurring only once. The CDR3 is 15 amino acids. Germline V lookup: CDR1 SGDLS, CDR2 YYNGEE. Trimming cost V 0 bases and J 0 bases, with 9 bases left between them. Study results and limitations: There were mostly white British donors and more females than males, and clonal diversity was possibly underestimated. The study found Spike-specific TCR breadth and depth rose after two AZD1222 doses.

The chain joins TRBV9 to TRBJ1-1; unclear D gene. Here the sequenced sample was peripheral blood, taken 28 days after the second AZD1222 dose. The receptor's source is an adult who received the AZD1222 COVID-19 vaccine. CDR3 loop: CASSVEGKLNTEAFF. In nucleotides, the CDR3 is TGTGCCAGCAGCGTAGAGGGCAAACTGAACACTGAAGCTTTCTTT.